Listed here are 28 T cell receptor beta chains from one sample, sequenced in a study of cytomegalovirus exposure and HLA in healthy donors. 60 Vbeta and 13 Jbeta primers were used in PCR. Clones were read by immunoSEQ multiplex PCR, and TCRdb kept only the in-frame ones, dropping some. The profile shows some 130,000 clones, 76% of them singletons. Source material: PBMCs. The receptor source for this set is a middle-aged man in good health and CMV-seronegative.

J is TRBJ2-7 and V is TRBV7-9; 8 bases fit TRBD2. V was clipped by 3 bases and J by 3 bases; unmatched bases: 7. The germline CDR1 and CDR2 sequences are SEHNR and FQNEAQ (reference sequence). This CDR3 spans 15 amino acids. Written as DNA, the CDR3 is TGTGCCAGCAGCTTTGGTACTAGCGGAAACTACGAGCAGTACTTC. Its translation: CASSFGTSGNYEQYF.

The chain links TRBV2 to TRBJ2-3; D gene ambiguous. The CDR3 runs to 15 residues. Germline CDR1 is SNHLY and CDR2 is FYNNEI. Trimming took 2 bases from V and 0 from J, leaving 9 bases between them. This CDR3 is CASSETDGSTDTQYF. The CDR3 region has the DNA TGTGCCAGCAGTGAAACCGACGGGAGCACAGATACGCAGTATTTT. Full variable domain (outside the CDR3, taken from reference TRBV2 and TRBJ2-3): EPEVTQTPSHQVTQMGQEVILRCVPISNHLYFYWYRQILGQKVEFLVSFYNNEISEKSEIFDDQFSVERPDGSNFTLKIRSTKLEDSAMYFCASSETDGSTDTQYFGPGTRLTVL.

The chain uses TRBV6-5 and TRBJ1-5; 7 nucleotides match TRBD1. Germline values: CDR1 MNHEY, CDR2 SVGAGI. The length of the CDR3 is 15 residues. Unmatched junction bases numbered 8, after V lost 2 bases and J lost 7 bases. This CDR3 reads CASSYAAGGKQPQHF. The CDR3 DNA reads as TGTGCCAGCAGTTACGCGGCAGGGGGTAAGCAGCCCCAGCATTTT.

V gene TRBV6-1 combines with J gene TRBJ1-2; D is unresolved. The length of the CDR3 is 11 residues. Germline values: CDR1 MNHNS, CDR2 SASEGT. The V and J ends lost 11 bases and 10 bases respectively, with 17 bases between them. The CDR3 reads CASRLEVVYTF. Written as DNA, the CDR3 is TGTGCCTCCCGGCTAGAGGTCGTCTACACCTTC.

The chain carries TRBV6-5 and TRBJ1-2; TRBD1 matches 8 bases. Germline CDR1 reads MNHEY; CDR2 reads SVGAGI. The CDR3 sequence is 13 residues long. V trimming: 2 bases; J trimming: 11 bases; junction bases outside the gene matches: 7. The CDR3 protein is CASSYRGQGKYTF. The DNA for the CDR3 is TGTGCCAGCAGTTACCGCGGACAGGGAAAGTACACCTTC.

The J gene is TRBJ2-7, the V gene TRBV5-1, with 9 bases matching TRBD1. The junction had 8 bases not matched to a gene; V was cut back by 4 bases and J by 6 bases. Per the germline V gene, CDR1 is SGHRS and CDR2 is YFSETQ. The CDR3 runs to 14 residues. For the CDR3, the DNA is TGCGCCAGCAGCGTTGGGACAGGGTTCGGCGAGCAGTACTTC. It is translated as CASSVGTGFGEQYF.

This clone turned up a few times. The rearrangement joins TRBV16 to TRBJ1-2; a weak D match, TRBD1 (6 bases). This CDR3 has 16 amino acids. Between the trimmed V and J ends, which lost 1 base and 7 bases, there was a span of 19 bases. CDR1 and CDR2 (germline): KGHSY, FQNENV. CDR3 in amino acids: CASSQFSGVRTSGYTF. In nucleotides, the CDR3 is TGTGCCAGCAGCCAATTTTCAGGGGTTAGGACTAGTGGCTACACCTTC.

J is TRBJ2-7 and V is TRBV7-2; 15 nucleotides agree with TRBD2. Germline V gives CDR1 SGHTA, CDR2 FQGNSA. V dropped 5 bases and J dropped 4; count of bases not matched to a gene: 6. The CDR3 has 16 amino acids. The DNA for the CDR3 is TGTGCCAGCAGCCTTGGACTAGCGGGGGGGCCGTACGAGCAGTACTTC. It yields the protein CASSLGLAGGPYEQYF.

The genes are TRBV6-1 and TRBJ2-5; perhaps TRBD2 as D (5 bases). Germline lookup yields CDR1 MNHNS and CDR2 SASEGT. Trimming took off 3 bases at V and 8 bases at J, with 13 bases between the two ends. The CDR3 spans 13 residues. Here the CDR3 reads CASSDPRGSTQYF. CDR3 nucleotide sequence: TGTGCCAGCAGTGACCCTAGAGGGTCAACCCAGTACTTC.

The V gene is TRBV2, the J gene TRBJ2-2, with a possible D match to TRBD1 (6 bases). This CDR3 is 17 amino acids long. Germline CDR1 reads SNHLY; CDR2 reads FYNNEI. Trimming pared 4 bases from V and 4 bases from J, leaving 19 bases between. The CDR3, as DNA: TGTGCCAGCAGTGTTCGTCCAGGGTACAGGGCCACCGGGGAGCTGTTTTTT. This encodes CASSVRPGYRATGELFF.

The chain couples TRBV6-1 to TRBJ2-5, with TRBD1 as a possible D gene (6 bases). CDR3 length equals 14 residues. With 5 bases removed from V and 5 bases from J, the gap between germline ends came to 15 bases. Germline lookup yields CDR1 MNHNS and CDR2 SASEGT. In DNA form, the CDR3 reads TGTGCCAGCAGTACCCAGGGGCTTGCTGAGACCCAGTACTTC. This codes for CASSTQGLAETQYF.

The CDR3 spells CASGQTQGRETQYF. The DNA for the CDR3 is TGTGCTAGTGGTCAAACACAGGGCCGAGAGACCCAGTACTTC. This chain links TRBV12-5 with TRBJ2-5; D is possibly TRBD1 (6 bases). Germline CDR1 and CDR2: LGHNT and FRNRAP. This CDR3 has 14 residues. Between the trimmed V and J ends, which lost 5 bases and 4 bases, there was a span of 14 bases. The complete variable domain, with remaining parts taken from reference TRBV12-5 and TRBJ2-5, reads DARVTQTPRHKVTEMGQEVTMRCQPILGHNTVFWYRQTMMQGLELLAYFRNRAPLDDSGMPKDRFSAEMPDATLATLKIQPSEPRDSAVYFCASGQTQGRETQYFGPGTRLLVL.

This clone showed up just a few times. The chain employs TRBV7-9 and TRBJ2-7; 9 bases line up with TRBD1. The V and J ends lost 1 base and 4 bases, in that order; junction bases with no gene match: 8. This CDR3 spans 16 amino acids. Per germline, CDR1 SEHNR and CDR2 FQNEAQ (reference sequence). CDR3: CASSLGKGTGFYEQYF. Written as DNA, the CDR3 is TGTGCCAGCAGCTTAGGAAAAGGGACAGGGTTTTACGAGCAGTACTTC.

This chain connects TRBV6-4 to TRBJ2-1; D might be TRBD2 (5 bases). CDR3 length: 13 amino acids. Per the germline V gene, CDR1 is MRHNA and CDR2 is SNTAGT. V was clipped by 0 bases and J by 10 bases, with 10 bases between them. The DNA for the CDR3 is TGTGCCAGCAGTGACTCCCCCCGGAGGGAGCAGTTCTTC. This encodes CASSDSPRREQFF.

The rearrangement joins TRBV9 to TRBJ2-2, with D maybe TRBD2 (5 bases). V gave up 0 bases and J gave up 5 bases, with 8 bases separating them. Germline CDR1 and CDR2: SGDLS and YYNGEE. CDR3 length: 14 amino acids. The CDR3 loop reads CASSVVPGTGELFF. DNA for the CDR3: TGTGCCAGCAGCGTAGTCCCGGGAACCGGGGAGCTGTTTTTT.

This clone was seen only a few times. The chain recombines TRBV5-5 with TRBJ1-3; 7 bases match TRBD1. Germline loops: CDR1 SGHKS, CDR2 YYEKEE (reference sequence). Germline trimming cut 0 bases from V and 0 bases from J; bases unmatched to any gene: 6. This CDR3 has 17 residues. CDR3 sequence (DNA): TGTGCCAGCAGCTTGGGCGGGACAGTTCCCTCTGGAAACACCATATATTTT. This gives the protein CASSLGGTVPSGNTIYF.

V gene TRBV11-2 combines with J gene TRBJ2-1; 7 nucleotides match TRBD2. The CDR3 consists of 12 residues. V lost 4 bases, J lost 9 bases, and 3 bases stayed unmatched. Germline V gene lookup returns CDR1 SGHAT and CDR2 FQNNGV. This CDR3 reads CASSSTSIEQFF. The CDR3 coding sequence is TGTGCCAGCAGCTCGACTAGCATTGAGCAGTTCTTC.

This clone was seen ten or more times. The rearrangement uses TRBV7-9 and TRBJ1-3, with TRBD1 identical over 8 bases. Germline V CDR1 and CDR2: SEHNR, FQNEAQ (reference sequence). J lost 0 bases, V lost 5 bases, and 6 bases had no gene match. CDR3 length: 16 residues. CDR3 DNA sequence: TGTGCCAGCAGCGTAGACACAGGGGGCTCTGGAAACACCATATATTTT. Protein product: CASSVDTGGSGNTIYF.

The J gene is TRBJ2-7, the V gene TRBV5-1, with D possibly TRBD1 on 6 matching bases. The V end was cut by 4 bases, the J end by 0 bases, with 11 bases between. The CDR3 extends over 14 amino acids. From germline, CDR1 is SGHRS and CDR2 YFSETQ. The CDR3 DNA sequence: TGCGCCAGCAGCGGTAGGGACATCTCCTACGAGCAGTACTTC. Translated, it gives CASSGRDISYEQYF.

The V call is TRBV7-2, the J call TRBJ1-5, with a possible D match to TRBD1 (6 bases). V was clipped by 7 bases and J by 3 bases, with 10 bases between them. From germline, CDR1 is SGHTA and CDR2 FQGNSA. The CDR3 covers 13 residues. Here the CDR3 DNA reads TGTGCCAGCAAGGGGGAGTACAATCAGCCCCAGCATTTT. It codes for CASKGEYNQPQHF.

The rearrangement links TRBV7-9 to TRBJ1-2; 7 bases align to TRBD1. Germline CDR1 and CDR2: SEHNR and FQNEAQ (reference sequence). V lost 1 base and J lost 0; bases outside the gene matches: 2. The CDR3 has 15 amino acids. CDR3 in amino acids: CASSLGRGSNYGYTF. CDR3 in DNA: TGTGCCAGCAGCTTAGGCAGGGGGTCTAACTATGGCTACACCTTC.

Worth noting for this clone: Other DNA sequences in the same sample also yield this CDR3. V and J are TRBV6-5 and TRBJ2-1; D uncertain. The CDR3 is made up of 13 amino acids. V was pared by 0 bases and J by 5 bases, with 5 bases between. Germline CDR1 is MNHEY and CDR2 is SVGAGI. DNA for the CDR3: TGTGCCAGCAGTTACTCTAGAGACAATGAGCAGTTCTTC. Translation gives CASSYSRDNEQFF.

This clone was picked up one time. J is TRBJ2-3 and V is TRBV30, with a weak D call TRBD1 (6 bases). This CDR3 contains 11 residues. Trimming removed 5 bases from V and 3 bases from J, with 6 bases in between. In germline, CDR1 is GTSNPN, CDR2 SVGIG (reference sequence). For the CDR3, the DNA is TGTGCCTGGGGGACAACAGATACGCAGTATTTT. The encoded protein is CAWGTTDTQYF.

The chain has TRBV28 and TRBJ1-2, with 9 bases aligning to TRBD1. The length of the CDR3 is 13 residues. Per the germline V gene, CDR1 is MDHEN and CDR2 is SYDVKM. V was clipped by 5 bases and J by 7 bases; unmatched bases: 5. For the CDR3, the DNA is TGTGCCAGCAGTGGGACAGGGAGGTCTGGCTACACCTTC. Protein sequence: CASSGTGRSGYTF.

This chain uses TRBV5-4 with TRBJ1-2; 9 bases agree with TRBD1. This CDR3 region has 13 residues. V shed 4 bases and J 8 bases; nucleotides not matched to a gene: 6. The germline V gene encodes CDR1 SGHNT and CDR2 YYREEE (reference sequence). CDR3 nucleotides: TGTGCCAGCAGCCTATACAGGGGGCAAGGCTACACCTTC. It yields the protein CASSLYRGQGYTF.

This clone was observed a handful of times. The CDR3: CASSLDRVRSPLHF. DNA for the CDR3: TGTGCCAGCAGCTTGGACAGGGTTCGTTCACCCCTCCACTTT. This chain joins TRBV7-6 and TRBJ1-6, with 8 positions matching TRBD1. The junction had 4 bases not matched to a gene; V was cut back by 3 bases and J by 9 bases. Germline CDR1 is SGHVS and CDR2 is FNYEAQ. The CDR3 covers 14 residues.

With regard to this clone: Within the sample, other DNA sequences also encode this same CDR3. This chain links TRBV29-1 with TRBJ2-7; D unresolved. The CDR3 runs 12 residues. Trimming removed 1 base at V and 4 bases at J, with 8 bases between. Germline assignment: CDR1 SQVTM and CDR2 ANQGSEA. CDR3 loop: CSVEGQAYEQYF. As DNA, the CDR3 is TGCAGCGTTGAAGGTCAGGCTTACGAGCAGTACTTC.

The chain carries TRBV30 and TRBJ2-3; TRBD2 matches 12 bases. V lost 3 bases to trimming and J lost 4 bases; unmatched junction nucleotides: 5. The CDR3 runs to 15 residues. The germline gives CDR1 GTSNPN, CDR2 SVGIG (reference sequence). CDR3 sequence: CAWRPSGGAPDTQYF. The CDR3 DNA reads TGTGCCTGGAGACCTAGCGGGGGGGCACCAGATACGCAGTATTTT. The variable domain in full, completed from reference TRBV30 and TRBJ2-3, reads SQTIHQWPATLVQPVGSPLSLECTVEGTSNPNLYWYRQAAGRGLQLLFYSVGIGQISSEVPQNLSASRPQDRQFILSSKKLLLSDSGFYLCAWRPSGGAPDTQYFGPGTRLTVL.